The present entry profiles one T cell receptor beta chain with its context. Clones were read by immunoSEQ multiplex PCR, and TCRdb kept only the in-frame ones, dropping some. The sample has 78,000 or so clones, about nine tenths seen once. This record comes from a study of technical replicates of blood from a handful of donors. This clonotype originated in a human donor in good health. Some clones in this sample may be carry-over from other donors' samples. Sequencing was performed on T cells isolated from PBMCs.

As DNA, the CDR3 is TGCGCCAGCAGCCAAGATCGCAGCGGGAGGGGAAATGAGCAGTTCTTC. Residues: CASSQDRSGRGNEQFF. The rearrangement links TRBV4-1 to TRBJ2-1; 10 bases map to TRBD2. Germline assignment: CDR1 MGHRA and CDR2 YSYEKL. CDR3 length: 16 residues. V lost 0 bases, J lost 7 bases, and 6 bases stayed unmatched.